This T cell receptor beta chain was obtained from a study of blood T cell repertoires in COVID-19. At the level of the study: T cells, B-cell-depleted T cells, or PBMCs provided the cDNA or gDNA that served as material.

CDR1 and CDR2 (germline): MGHRA, YSYEKL. Trimming cost V 4 bases and J 4 bases, with 7 bases left between them. The CDR3 runs 13 residues. Only in-frame clones appear in the TCRdb table, and some are missing; sequencing was by immunoSEQ multiplex PCR. Of roughly 52,000 clones listed, almost 85% were seen once; the top ten hold 9.5% to 15%. This rearrangement joins TRBV4-1 to TRBJ2-2; D uncertain. The receptor was isolated from a human donor in a cohort sampled during active COVID-19. Sample: peripheral blood. The CDR3 sequence: CASSLKSTGELFF. The CDR3 nucleotides are TGCGCCAGCAGCCTGAAGAGCACCGGGGAGCTGTTTTTT.